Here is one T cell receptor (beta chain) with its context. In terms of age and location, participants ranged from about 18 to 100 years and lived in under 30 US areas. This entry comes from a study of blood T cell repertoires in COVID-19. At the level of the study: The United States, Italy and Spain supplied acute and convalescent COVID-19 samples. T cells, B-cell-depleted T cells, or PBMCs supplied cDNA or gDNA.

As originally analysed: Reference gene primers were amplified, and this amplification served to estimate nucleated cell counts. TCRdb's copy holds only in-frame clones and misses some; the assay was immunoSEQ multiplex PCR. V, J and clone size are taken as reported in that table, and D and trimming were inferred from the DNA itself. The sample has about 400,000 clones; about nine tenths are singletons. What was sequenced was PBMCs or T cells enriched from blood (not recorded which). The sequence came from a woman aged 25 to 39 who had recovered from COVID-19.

Here the CDR3 DNA reads TGTGCCAGCAGCCTACAGGGAAACACCGGGGAGCTGTTTTTT. Translating gives CASSLQGNTGELFF. This sequence joins TRBV5-4 and TRBJ2-2, with D perhaps matching TRBD1 (6 bases). Germline V CDR1 and CDR2: SGHNT, YYREEE (reference sequence). The V end lost 4 bases, the J end lost 2 bases, and 9 bases lay between the germline ends. This CDR3 has 14 residues.